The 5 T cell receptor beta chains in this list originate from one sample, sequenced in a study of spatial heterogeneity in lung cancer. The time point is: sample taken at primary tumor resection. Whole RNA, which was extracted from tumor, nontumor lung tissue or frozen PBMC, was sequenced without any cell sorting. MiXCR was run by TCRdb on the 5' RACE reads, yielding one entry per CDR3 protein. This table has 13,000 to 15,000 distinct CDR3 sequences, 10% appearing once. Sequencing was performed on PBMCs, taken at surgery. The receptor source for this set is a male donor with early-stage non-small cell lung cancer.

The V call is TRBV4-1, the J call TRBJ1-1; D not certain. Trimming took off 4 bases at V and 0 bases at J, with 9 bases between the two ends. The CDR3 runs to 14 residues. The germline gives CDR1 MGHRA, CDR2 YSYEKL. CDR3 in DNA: TGCGCCAGCAGCCCCCTTATAGTGAACACTGAAGCTTTCTTT. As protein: CASSPLIVNTEAFF.

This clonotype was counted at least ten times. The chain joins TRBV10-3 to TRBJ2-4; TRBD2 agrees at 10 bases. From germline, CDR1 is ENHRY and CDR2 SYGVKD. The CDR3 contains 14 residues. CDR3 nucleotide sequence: TGTGCTTCTTTAGCGGGAGGCGACAAAAACATTCAGTACTTC. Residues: CASLAGGDKNIQYF.

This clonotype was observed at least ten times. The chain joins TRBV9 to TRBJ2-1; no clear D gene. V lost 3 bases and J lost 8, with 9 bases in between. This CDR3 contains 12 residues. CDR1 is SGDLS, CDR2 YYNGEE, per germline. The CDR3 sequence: CASSAFWDEQFF. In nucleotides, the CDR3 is TGTGCCAGCAGCGCCTTTTGGGATGAGCAGTTCTTC.

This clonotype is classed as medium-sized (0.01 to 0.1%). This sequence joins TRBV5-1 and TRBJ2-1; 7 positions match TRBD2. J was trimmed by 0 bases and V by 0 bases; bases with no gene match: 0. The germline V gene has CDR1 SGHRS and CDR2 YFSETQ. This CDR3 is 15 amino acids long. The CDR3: CASSLGGSSYNEQFF. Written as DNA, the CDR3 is TGCGCCAGCAGCTTGGGCGGGAGCTCCTACAATGAGCAGTTCTTC.

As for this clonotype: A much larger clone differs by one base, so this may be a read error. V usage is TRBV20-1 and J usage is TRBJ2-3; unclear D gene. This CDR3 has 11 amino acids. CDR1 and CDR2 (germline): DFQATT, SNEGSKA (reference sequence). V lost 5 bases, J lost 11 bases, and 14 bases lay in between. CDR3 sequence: CSAQTMGGQYF. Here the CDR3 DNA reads TGCAGTGCTCAAACCATGGGTGGGCAGTATTTT.